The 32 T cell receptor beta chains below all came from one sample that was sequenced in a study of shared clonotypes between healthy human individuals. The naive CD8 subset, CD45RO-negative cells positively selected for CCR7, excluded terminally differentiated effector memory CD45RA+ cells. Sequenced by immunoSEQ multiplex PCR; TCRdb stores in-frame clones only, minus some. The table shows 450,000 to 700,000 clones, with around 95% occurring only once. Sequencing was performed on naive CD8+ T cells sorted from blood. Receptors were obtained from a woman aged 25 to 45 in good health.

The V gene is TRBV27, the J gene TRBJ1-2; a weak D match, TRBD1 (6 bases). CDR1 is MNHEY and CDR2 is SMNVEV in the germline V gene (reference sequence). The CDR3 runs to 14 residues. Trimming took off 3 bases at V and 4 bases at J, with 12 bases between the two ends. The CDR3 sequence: CASSFLPGVYGYTF. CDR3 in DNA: TGTGCCAGCAGTTTTTTGCCAGGGGTCTATGGCTACACCTTC.

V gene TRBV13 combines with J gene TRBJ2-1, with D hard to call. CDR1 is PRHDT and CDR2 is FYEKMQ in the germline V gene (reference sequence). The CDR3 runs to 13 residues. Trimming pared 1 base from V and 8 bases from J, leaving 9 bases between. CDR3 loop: CASSLAAVDEQFF. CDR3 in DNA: TGTGCCAGCAGCTTAGCCGCTGTCGATGAGCAGTTCTTC.

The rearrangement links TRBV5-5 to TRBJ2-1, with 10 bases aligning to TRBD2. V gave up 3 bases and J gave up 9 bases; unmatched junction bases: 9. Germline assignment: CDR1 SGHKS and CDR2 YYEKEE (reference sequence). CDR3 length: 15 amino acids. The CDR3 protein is CASSSTPTSGREQFF. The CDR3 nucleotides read TGTGCCAGCAGCTCGACCCCGACTAGCGGGCGTGAGCAGTTCTTC.

The chain's CDR3 is CASSDPDRAGTGELFF. The CDR3 DNA sequence: TGTGCCAGCAGCGACCCGGACAGGGCGGGAACCGGGGAGCTGTTTTTT. The V and J genes are TRBV9 and TRBJ2-2; 8 bases align to TRBD1. V lost 3 bases, J lost 5 bases, and 9 bases stayed unmatched. Per germline, CDR1 SGDLS and CDR2 YYNGEE. The CDR3 extends over 16 amino acids. Together with reference TRBV9 and TRBJ2-2, the CDR3 gives the full variable domain: DSGVTQTPKHLITATGQRVTLRCSPRSGDLSVYWYQQSLDQGLQFLIQYYNGEERAKGNILERFSAQQFPDLHSELNLSSLELGDSALYFCASSDPDRAGTGELFFGEGSRLTVL.

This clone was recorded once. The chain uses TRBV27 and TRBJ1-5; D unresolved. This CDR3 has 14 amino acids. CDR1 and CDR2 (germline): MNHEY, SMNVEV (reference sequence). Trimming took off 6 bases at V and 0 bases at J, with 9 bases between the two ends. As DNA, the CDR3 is TGTGCCAGCAGCCCATCGCCTAGCAATCAGCCCCAGCATTTT. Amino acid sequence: CASSPSPSNQPQHF.

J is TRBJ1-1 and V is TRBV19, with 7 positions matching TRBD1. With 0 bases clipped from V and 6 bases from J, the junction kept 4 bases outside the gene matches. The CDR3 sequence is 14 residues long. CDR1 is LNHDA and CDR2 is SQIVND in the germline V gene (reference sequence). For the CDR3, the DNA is TGTGCCAGTAGTATAGATCTCAGGGGGGCTGAAGCTTTCTTT. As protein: CASSIDLRGAEAFF.

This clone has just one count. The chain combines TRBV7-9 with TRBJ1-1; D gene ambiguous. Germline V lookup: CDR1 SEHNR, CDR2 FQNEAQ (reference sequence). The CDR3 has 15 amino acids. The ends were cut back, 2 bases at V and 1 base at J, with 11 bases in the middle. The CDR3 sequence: CASSLSRTPNTEAFF. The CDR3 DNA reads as TGTGCCAGCAGCTTATCACGTACACCGAACACTGAAGCTTTCTTT.

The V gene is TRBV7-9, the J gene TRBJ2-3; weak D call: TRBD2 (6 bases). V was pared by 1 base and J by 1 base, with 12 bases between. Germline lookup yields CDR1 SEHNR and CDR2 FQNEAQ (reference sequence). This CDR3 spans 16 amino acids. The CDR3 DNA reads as TGTGCCAGCAGCTTAGGTACCGCTAGCGGCACAGATACGCAGTATTTT. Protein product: CASSLGTASGTDTQYF.

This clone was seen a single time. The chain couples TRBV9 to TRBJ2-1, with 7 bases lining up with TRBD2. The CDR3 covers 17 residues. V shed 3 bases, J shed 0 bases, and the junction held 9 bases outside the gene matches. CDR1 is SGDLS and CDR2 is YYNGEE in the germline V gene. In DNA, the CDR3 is TGTGCCAGCAGCGGATTAGCGGGTCAAAGCTCCTACAATGAGCAGTTCTTC. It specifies CASSGLAGQSSYNEQFF.

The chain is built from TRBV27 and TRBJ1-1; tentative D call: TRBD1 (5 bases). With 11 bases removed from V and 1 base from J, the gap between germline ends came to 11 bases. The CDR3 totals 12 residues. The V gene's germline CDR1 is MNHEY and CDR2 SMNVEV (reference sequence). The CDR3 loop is CALGQGNTEAFF. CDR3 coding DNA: TGTGCCCTCGGCCAGGGGAACACTGAAGCTTTCTTT.

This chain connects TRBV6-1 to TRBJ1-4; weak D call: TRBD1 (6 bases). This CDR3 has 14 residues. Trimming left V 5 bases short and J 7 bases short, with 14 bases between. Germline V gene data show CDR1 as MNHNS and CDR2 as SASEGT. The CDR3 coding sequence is TGTGCCAGCAGTCTGGGGGCCGGGGGTGAAAAACTGTTTTTT. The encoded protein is CASSLGAGGEKLFF.

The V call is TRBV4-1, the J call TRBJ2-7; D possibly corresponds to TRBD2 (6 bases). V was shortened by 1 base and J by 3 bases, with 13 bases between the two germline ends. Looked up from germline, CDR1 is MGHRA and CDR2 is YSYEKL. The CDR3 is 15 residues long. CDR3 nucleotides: TGCGCCAGCAGCCAAGGGCGGGGAGCCGTCTACGAGCAGTACTTC. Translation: CASSQGRGAVYEQYF.

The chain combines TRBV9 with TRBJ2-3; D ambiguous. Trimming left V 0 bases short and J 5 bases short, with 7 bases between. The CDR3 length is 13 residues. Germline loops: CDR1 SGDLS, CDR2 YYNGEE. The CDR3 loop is CASSVEAEDTQYF. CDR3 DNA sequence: TGTGCCAGCAGCGTAGAGGCGGAAGATACGCAGTATTTT.

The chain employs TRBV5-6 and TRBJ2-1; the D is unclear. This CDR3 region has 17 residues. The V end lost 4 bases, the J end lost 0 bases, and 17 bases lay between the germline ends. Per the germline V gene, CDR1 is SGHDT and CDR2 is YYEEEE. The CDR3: CASSSMIWPSSYNEQFF. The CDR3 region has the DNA TGTGCCAGCAGCAGTATGATTTGGCCGAGCTCCTACAATGAGCAGTTCTTC.

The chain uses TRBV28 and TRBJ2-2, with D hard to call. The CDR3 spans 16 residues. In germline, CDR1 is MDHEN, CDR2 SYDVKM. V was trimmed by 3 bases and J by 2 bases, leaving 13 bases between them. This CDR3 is CASSLDRRSNTGELFF. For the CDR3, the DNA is TGTGCCAGCAGTTTGGATAGAAGGAGTAACACCGGGGAGCTGTTTTTT.

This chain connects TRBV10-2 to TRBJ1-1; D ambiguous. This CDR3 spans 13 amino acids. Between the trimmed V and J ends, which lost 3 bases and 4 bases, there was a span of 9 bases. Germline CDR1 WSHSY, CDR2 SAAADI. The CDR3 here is CASSDSVLTEAFF. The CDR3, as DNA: TGCGCCAGCAGTGATTCGGTACTCACTGAAGCTTTCTTT.

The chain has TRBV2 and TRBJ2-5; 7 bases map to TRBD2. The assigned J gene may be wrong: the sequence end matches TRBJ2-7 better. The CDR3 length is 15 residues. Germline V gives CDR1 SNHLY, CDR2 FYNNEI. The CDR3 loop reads CASSPPSGQAYEQYF. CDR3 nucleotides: TGTGCCAGCAGTCCCCCTAGCGGTCAAGCCTACGAGCAGTACTTC.

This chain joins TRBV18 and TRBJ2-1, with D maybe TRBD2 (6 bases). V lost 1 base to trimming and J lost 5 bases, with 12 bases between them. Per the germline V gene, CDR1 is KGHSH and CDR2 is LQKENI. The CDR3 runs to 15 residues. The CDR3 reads CASSPRVGGNNEQFF. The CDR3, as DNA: TGTGCCAGCTCACCACGGGTGGGGGGTAACAATGAGCAGTTCTTC.

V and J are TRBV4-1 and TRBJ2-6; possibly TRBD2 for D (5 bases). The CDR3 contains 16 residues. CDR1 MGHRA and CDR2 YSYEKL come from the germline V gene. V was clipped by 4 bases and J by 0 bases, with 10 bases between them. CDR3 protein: CASSLKTNSGANVLTF. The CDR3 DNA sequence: TGCGCCAGCAGCCTTAAGACTAACTCTGGGGCCAACGTCCTGACTTTC.

The CDR3 DNA is TGTGCCAGCAGCTTCAGCGGGAGCAACCTCTACGAGCAGTACTTC. Its protein is CASSFSGSNLYEQYF. The chain links TRBV5-4 to TRBJ2-7; TRBD2 matches 8 bases. Trimming at V came to 2 bases and at J to 3 bases, leaving 7 bases not matched to a gene. There are 15 residues in the CDR3. Germline V gene data show CDR1 as SGHNT and CDR2 as YYREEE (reference sequence).

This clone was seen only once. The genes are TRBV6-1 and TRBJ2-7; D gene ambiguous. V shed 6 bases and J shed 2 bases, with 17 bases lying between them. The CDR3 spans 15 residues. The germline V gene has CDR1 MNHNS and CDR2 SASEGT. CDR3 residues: CASSALRTSTYEQYF. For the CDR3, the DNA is TGTGCCAGCAGCGCCTTGAGGACCTCAACCTACGAGCAGTACTTC.

The CDR3 sequence is CASSILFNNEQFF. Here the CDR3 DNA reads TGTGCCAGCAGTATCCTTTTCAACAATGAGCAGTTCTTC. This chain joins TRBV27 and TRBJ2-1; no firm D call. With 5 bases removed from V and 5 bases from J, the gap between germline ends came to 10 bases. Germline lookup yields CDR1 MNHEY and CDR2 SMNVEV (reference sequence). This CDR3 is 13 amino acids long.

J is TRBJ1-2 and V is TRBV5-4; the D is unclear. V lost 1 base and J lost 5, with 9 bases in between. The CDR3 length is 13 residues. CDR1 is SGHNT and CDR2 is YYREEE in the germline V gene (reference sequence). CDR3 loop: CASSLWLKYGYTF. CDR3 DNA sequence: TGTGCCAGCAGCTTGTGGCTTAAATATGGCTACACCTTC.

The CDR3 reads CASSYSMAGELFF. The CDR3, as DNA: TGTGCCAGCAGTTACTCGATGGCCGGGGAGCTGTTTTTT. This chain links TRBV6-5 with TRBJ2-2; D is ambiguous. The V gene's germline CDR1 is MNHEY and CDR2 SVGAGI. The CDR3 consists of 13 residues. V shed 0 bases and J shed 6 bases, with 5 bases lying between them.

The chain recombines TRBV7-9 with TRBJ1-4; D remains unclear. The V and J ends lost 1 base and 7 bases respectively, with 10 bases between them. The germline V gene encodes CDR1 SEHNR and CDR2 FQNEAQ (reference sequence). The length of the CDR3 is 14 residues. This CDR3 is CASSLGRPAEKLFF. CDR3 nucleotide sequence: TGTGCCAGCAGCTTAGGCCGGCCGGCTGAAAAACTGTTTTTT.

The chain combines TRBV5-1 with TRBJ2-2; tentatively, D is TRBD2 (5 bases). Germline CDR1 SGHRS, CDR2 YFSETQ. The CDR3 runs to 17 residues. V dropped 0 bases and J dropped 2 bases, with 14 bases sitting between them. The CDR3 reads CASSLDSGESNTGELFF. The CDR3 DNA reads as TGCGCCAGCAGCTTGGACAGCGGAGAGAGTAACACCGGGGAGCTGTTTTTT.

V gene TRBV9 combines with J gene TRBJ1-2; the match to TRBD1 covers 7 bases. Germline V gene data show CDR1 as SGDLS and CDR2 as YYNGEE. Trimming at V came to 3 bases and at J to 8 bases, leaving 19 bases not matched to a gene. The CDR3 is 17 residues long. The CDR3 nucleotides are TGTGCCAGCAGCGGAAACACCGGGACAGAAGCGAGGGTAGGCTACACCTTC. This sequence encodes CASSGNTGTEARVGYTF.

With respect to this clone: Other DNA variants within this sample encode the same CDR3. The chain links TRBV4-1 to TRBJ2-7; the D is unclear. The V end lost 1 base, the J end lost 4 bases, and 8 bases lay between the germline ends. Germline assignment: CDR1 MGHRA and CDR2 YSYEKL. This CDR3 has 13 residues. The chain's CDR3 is CASSQGDSYEQYF. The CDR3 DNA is TGCGCCAGCAGCCAAGGGGATAGTTACGAGCAGTACTTC.

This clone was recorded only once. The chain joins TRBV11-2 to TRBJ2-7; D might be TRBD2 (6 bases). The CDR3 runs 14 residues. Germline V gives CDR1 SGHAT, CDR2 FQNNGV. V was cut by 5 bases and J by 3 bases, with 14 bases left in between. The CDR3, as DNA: TGTGCCAGCAGCAGCTGGGAGGCCCTCTACGAGCAGTACTTC. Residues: CASSSWEALYEQYF. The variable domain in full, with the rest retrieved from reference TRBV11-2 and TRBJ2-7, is EAGVAQSPRYKIIEKRQSVAFWCNPISGHATLYWYQQILGQGPKLLIQFQNNGVVDDSQLPKDRFSAERLKGVDSTLKIQPAKLEDSAVYLCASSSWEALYEQYFGPGTRLTVT.

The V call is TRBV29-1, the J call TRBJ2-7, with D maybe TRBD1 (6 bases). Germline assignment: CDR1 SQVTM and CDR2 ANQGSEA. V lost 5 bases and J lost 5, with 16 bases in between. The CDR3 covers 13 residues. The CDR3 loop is CSVPGPGDHEQYF. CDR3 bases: TGCAGCGTTCCCGGACCAGGGGACCACGAGCAGTACTTC.

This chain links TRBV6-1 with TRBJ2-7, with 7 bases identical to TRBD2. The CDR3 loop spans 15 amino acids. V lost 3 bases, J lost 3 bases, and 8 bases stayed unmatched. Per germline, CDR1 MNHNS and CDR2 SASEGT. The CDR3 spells CASSDWQGGYYEQYF. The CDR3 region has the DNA TGTGCCAGCAGTGATTGGCAGGGAGGGTACTACGAGCAGTACTTC.

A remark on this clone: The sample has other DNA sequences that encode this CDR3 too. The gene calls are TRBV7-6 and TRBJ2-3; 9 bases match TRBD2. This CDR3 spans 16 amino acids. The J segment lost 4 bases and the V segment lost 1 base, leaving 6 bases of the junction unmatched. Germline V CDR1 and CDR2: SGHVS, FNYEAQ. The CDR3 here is CASSLVSSGRSDTQYF. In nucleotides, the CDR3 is TGTGCCAGCAGCTTAGTTTCCAGCGGGAGGTCAGATACGCAGTATTTT.